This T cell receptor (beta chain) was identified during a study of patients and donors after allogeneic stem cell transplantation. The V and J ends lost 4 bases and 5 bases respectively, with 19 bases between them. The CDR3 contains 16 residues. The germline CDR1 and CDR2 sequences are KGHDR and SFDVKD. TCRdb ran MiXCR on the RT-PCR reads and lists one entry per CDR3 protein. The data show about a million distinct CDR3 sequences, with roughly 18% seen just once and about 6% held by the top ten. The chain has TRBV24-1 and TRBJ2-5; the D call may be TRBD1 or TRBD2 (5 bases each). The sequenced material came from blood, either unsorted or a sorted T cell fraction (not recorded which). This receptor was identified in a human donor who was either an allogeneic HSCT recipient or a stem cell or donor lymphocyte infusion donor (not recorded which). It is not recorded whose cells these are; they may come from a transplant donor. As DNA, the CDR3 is TGTGCCACCAGTGACCCCGGGACGGCTCCCAGCGAGACCCAGTACTTC. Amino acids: CATSDPGTAPSETQYF.